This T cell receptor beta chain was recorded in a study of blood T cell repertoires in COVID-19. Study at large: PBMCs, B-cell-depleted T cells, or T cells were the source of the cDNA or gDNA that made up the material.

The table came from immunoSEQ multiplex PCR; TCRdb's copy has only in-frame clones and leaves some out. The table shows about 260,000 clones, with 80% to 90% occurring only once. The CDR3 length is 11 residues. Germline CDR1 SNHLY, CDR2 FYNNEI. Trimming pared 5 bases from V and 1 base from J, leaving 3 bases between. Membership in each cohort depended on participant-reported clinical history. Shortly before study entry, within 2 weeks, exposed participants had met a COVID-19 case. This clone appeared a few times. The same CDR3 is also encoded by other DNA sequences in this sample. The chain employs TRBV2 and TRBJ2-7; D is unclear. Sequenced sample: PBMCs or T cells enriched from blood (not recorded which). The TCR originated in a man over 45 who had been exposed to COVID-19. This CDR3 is CASSYSYEQYF. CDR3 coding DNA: TGTGCCAGCAGTTATTCCTACGAGCAGTACTTC.